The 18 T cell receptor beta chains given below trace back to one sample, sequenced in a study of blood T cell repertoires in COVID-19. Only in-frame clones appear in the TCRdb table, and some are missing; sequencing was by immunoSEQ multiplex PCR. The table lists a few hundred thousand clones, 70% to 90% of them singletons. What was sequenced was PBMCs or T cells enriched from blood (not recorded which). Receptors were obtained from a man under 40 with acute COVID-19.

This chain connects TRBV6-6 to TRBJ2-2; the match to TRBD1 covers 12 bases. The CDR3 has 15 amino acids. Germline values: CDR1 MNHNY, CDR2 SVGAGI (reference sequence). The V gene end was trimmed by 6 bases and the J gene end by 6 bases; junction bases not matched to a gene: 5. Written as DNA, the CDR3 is TGTGCCAGCAGCCCGGGACAGGGGGCCCCCGGGGAGCTGTTTTTT. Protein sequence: CASSPGQGAPGELFF.

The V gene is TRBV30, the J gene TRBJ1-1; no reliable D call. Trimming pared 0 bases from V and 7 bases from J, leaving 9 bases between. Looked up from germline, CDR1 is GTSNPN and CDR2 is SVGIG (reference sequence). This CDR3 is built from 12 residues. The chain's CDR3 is CAWSVQRVEAFF. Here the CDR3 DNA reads TGTGCCTGGAGTGTACAACGGGTTGAAGCTTTCTTT.

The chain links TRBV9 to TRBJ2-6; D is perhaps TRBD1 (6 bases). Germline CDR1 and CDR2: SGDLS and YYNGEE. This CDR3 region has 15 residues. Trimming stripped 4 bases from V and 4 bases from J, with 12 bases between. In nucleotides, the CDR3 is TGTGCCAGCAGCCCTGGGACACTCGGGGCCAACGTCCTGACTTTC. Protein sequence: CASSPGTLGANVLTF.

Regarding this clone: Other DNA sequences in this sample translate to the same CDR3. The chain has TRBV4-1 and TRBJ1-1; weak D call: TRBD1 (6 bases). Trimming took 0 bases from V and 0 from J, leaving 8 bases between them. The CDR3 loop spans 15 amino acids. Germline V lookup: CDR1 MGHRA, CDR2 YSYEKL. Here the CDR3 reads CASSQEAGVNTEAFF. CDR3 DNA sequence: TGCGCCAGCAGCCAAGAAGCAGGGGTGAACACTGAAGCTTTCTTT.

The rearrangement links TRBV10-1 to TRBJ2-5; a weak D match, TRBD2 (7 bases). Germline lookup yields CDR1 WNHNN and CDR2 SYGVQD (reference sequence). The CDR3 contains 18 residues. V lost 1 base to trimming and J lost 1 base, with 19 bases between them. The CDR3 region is CASSEFSGGVRFQETQYF. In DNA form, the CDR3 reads TGCGCCAGCAGTGAGTTCTCGGGGGGCGTAAGATTCCAAGAGACCCAGTACTTC.

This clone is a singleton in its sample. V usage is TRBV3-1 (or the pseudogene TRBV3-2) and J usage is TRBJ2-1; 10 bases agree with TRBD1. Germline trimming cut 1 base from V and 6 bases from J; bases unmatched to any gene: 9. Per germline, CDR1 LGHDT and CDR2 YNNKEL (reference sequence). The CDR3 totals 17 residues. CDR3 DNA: TGTGCCAGCAGCCAAGCGACAGGGGGCTCCCCAGCCAATGAGCAGTTCTTC. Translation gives CASSQATGGSPANEQFF.

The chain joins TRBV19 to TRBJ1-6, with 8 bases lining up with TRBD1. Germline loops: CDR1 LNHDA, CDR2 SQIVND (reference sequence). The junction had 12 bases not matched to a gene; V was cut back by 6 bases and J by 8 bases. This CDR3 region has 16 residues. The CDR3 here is CASRNFGTGDYSPLHF. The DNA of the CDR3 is TGTGCCAGTAGGAATTTTGGGACAGGTGATTATTCACCCCTCCACTTT.

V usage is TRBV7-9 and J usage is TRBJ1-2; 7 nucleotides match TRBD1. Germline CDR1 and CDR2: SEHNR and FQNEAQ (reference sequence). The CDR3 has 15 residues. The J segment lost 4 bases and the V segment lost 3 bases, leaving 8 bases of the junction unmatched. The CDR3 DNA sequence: TGTGCCAGCAGCTTCTTAGGACAGGAGCTCTATGGCTACACCTTC. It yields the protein CASSFLGQELYGYTF.

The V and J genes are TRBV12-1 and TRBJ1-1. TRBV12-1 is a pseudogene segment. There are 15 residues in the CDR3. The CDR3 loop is CAARPGGGRVFEAFF. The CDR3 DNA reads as TGTGCCGCCCGACCCGGGGGGGGGAGGGTTTTTGAAGCTTTCTTT.

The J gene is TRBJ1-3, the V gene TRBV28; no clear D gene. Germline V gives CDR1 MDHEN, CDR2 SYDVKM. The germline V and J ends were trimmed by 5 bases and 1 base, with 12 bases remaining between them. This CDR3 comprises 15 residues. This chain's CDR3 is CASSPHKLSGNTIYF. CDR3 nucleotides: TGTGCCAGCAGTCCCCATAAGCTTTCTGGAAACACCATATATTTT. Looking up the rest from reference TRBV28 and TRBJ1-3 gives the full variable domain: DVKVTQSSRYLVKRTGEKVFLECVQDMDHENMFWYRQDPGLGLRLIYFSYDVKMKEKGDIPEGYSVSREKKERFSLILESASTNQTSMYLCASSPHKLSGNTIYFGEGSWLTVV.

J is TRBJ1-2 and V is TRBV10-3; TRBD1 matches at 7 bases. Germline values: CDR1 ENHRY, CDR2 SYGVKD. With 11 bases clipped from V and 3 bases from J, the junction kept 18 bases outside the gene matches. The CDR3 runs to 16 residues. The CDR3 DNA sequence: TGTGCCTCCCAAAAGGAGGGGGCTAGAATGGACTATGGCTACACCTTC. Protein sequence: CASQKEGARMDYGYTF.

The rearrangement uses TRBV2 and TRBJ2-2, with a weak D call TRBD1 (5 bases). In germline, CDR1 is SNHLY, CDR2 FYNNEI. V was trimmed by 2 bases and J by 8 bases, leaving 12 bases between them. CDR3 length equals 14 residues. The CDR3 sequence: CASSEQGPRGELFF. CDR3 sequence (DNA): TGTGCCAGCAGTGAACAGGGCCCAAGGGGGGAGCTGTTTTTT.

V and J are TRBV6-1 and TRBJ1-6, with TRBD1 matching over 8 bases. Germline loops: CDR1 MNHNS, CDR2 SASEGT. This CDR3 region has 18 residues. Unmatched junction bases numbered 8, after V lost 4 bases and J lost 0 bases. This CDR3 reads CASSGGTGASSYNSPLHF. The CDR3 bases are TGTGCCAGCAGTGGCGGGACAGGAGCCAGCTCCTATAATTCACCCCTCCACTTT.

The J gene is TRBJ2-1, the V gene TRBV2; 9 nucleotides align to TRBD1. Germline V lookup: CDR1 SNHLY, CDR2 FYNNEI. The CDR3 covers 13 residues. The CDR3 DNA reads TGTCCTGTACCCGGGACAGGGTACAATGAGCAGTTCTTC. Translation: CPVPGTGYNEQFF.

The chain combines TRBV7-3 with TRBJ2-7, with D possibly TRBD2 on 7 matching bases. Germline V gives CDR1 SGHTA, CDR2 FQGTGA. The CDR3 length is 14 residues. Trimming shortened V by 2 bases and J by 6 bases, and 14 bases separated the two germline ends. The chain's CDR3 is CASSLVGGPSEQYF. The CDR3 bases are TGTGCCAGCAGCTTAGTGGGGGGGCCTTCCGAGCAGTACTTC.

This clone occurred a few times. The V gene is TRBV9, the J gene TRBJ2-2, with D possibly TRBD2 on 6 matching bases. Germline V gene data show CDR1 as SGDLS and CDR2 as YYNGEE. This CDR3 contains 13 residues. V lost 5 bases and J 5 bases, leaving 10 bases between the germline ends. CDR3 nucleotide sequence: TGTGCCAGCAGGTTGGAGGGGACCGGGGAGCTGTTTTTT. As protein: CASRLEGTGELFF.

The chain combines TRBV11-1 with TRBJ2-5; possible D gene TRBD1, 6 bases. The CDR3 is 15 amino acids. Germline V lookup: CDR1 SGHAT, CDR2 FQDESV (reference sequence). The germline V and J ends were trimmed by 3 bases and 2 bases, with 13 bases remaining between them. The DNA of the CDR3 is TGTGCCAGCAGCTTTTACCAGGGGCTTCAAGAGACCCAGTACTTC. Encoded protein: CASSFYQGLQETQYF. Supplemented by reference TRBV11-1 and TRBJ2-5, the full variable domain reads EAEVAQSPRYKITEKSQAVAFWCDPISGHATLYWYRQILGQGPELLVQFQDESVVDDSQLPKDRFSAERLKGVDSTLKIQPAELGDSAMYLCASSFYQGLQETQYFGPGTRLLVL.

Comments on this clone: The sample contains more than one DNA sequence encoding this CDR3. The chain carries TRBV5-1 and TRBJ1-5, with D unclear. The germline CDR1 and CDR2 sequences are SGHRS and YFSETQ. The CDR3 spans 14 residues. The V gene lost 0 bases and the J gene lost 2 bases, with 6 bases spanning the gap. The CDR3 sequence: CASSLAGGNQPQHF. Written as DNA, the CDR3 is TGCGCCAGCAGCTTGGCAGGTGGCAATCAGCCCCAGCATTTT.